The 6 T cell receptor beta chains below were found in one sample sequenced in a study of control samples from healthy donors and cancer patients (dated by TCRdb to about 2020). The library relied on the immunoSEQ multiplex PCR assay. What TCRdb holds here is the immuneACCESS table cut down to in-frame rearrangements. Part of the clones is not present; checked against another copy, under half of the missing clones reflect an unresolved V gene, and the others are unexplained. Counted in this sample were about 90,000 clones; 85% to 95% of them appeared once. Approximately 1.5% of the sample goes to the ten largest clones. What was sequenced was blood. The receptors derive from a young woman in good health.

On this clone itself: One end of the junction does not line up with germline, which may come from a read error. The chain carries TRBV7-9 and TRBJ2-1; TRBD2 matches at 12 bases. Germline values: CDR1 SEHNR, CDR2 FQNEAQ (reference sequence). The CDR3 contains 14 residues. The CDR3 protein is CASSLAGGHNEQFF. CDR3 nucleotide sequence: TGTGCCAGCAGCCTAGCGGGGGGGCACAATGAGCAGTTCTTC.

The V gene is TRBV2, the J gene TRBJ1-2, with D possibly TRBD1 on 5 matching bases. The CDR3 is 12 amino acids. Germline V gene sequence: CDR1 SNHLY, CDR2 FYNNEI. Trimming removed 5 bases from V and 5 bases from J, with 9 bases in between. The CDR3, as DNA: TGTGCCAGCAGTTCTCAGGGTTATGGCTACACCTTC. Translation gives CASSSQGYGYTF.

The chain carries TRBV19 and TRBJ1-5, with D possibly matching TRBD1 (5 bases). Per the germline V gene, CDR1 is LNHDA and CDR2 is SQIVND (reference sequence). V shed 3 bases and J shed 5 bases, with 8 bases lying between them. The CDR3 has 13 amino acids. CDR3 nucleotide sequence: TGTGCCAGTAGTATTAGGGGATATCAGCCCCAGCATTTT. Protein product: CASSIRGYQPQHF.

This clone came up a few times. This chain links TRBV29-1 with TRBJ1-2; 7 bases fit TRBD1. V lost 4 bases, J lost 8 bases, and 13 bases stayed unmatched. Germline CDR1 SQVTM, CDR2 ANQGSEA. The CDR3 contains 14 residues. CDR3 in amino acids: CSVGDPGGFWGYTF. The DNA for the CDR3 is TGCAGCGTTGGGGACCCAGGGGGGTTTTGGGGCTACACCTTC.

As concerns this clone: This CDR3 is also generated by other DNA sequences in the sample. The chain uses TRBV18 and TRBJ2-5, with no clear D. This CDR3 is built from 12 residues. Germline V lookup: CDR1 KGHSH, CDR2 LQKENI. V lost 2 bases to trimming and J lost 2 bases, with 3 bases between them. For the CDR3, the DNA is TGTGCCAGCTCACCAGGGCAAGAGACCCAGTACTTC. It encodes CASSPGQETQYF. The full variable domain, its missing parts supplied by reference TRBV18 and TRBJ2-5, is NAGVMQNPRHLVRRRGQEARLRCSPMKGHSHVYWYRQLPEEGLKFMVYLQKENIIDESGMPKERFSAEFPKEGPSILRIQQVVRGDSAAYFCASSPGQETQYFGPGTRLLVL.

The gene calls are TRBV7-4 and TRBJ1-6, with D maybe TRBD1 (6 bases). This CDR3 comprises 17 residues. With 5 bases removed from V and 9 bases from J, the gap between germline ends came to 23 bases. CDR1 is SGHVT, CDR2 SQSDAQ, per germline. The CDR3 is CASSHKGGRTVVSPLHF. DNA for the CDR3: TGTGCCAGCAGCCACAAAGGGGGGCGAACTGTAGTTTCACCCCTCCACTTT.